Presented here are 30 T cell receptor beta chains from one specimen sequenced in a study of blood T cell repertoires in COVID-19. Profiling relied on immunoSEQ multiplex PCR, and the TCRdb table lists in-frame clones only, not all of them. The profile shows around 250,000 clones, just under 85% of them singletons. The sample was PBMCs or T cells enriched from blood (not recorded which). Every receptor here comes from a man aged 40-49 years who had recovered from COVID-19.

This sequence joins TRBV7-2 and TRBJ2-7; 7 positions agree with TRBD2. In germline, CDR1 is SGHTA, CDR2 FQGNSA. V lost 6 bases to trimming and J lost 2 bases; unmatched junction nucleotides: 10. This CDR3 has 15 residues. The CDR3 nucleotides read TGTGCCAGCAGGGACCGGGACTACCTTACCTACGAGCAGTACTTC. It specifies CASRDRDYLTYEQYF.

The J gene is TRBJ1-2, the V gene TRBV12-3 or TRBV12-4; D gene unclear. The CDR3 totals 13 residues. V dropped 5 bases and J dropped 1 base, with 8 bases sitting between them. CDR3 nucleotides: TGTGCCAGCAGTCCTCGGGTTAACTATGGCTACACCTTC. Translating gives CASSPRVNYGYTF.

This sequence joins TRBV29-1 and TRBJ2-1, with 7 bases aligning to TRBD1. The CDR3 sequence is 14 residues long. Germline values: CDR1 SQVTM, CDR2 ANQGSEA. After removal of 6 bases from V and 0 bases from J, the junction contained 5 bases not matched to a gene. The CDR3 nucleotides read TGCAGCGTCTGGACAGGAAGCTCCTACAATGAGCAGTTCTTC. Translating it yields CSVWTGSSYNEQFF.

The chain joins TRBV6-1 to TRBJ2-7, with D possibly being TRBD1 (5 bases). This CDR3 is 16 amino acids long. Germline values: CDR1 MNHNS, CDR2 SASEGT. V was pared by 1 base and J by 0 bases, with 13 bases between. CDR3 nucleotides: TGTGCCAGCAGTGAAGTCAGGGCTGTGAGCTCCTACGAGCAGTACTTC. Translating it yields CASSEVRAVSSYEQYF.

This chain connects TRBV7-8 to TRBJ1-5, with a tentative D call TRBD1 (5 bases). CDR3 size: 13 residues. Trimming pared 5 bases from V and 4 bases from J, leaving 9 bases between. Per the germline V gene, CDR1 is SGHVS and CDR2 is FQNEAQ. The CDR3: CASSLDSNQPQHF. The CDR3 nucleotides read TGTGCCAGCAGCCTCGACAGTAATCAGCCCCAGCATTTT.

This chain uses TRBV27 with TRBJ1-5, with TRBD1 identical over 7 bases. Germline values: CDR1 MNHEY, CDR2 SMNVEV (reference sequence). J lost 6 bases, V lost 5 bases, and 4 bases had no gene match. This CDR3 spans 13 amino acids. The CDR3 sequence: CASSPDRVQPQHF. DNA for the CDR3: TGTGCCAGCAGTCCCGACAGGGTTCAGCCCCAGCATTTT.

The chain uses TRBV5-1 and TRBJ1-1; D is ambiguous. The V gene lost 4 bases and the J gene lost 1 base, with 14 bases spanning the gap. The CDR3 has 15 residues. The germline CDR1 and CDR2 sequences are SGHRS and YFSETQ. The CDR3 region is CASSPAGIKNTEAFF. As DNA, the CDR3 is TGCGCCAGCAGCCCGGCCGGGATAAAGAACACTGAAGCTTTCTTT.

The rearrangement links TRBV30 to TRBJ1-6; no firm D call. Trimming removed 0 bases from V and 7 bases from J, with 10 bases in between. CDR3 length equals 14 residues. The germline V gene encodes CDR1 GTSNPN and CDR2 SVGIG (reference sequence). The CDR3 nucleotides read TGTGCCTGGAGTGTACCACCGAGGAATTCACCCCTCCACTTT. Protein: CAWSVPPRNSPLHF.

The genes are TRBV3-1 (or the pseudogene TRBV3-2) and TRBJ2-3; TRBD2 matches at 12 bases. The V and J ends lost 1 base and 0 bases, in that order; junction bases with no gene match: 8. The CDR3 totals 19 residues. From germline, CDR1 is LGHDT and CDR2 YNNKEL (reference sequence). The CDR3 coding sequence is TGTGCCAGCAGCCAAGGACTAGCGGGGGCGTTCTCTAGCACAGATACGCAGTATTTT. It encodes CASSQGLAGAFSSTDTQYF.

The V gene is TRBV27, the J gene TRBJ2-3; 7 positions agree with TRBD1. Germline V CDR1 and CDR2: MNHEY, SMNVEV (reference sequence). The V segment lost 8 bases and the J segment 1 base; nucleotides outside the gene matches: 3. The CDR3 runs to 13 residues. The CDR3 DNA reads TGTGCCAGCGCTACAGGGGGCACAGATACGCAGTATTTT. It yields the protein CASATGGTDTQYF.

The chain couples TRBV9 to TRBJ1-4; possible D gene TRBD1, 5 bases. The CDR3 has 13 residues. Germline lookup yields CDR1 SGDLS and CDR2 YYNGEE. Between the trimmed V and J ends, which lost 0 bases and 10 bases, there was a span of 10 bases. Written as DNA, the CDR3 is TGTGCCAGCAGCGTAGAATTCGGGGGAAAACTGTTTTTT. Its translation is CASSVEFGGKLFF.

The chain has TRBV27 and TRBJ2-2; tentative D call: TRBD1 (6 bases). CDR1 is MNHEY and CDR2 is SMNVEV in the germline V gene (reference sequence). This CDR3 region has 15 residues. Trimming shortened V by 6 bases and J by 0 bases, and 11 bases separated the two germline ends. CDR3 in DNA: TGTGCCAGCAGCTCGGACAGCGCGAACACCGGGGAGCTGTTTTTT. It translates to CASSSDSANTGELFF.

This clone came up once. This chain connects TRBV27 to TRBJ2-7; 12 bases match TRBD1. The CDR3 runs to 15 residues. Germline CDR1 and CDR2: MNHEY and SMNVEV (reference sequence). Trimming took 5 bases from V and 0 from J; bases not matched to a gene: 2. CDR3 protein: CASSPGQGASYEQYF. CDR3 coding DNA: TGTGCCAGCAGTCCGGGACAGGGGGCCTCCTACGAGCAGTACTTC.

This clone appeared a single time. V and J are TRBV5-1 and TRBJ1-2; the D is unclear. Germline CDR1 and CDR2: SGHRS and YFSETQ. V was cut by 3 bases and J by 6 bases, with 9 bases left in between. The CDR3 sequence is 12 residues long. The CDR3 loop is CASSYDTHGYTF. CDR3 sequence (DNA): TGCGCCAGCAGCTATGACACTCATGGCTACACCTTC.

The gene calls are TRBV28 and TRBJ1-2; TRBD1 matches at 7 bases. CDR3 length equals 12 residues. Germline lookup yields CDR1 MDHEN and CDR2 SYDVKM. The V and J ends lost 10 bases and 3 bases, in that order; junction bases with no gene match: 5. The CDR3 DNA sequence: TGTGCCACAAGACAGGGCGACTATGGCTACACCTTC. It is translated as CATRQGDYGYTF.

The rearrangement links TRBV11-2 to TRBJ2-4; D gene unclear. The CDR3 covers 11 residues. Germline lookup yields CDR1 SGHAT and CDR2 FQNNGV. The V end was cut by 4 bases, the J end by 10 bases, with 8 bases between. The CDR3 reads CASSSPRIQYF. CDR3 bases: TGTGCCAGCAGCTCTCCCCGGATTCAGTACTTC.

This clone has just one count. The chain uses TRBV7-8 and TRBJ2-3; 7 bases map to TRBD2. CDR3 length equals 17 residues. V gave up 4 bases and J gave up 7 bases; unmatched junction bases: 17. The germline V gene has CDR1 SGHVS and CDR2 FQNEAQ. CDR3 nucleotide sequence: TGTGCCAGCAGCTCCTCAAGGAGTAGCGGGTTTTCGCATACGCAGTATTTT. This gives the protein CASSSSRSSGFSHTQYF. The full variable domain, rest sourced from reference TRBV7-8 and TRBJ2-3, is GAGVSQSPRYKVAKRGQDVALRCDPISGHVSLFWYQQALGQGPEFLTYFQNEAQLDKSGLPSDRFFAERPEGSVSTLKIQRTQQEDSAVYLCASSSSRSSGFSHTQYFGPGTRLTVL.

CDR3 region: CASSLRRGGKETQYF. DNA for the CDR3: TGTGCCAGCAGCTTACGGCGCGGGGGGAAAGAGACCCAGTACTTC. V and J are TRBV7-3 and TRBJ2-5; 8 bases map to TRBD2. J was trimmed by 3 bases and V by 2 bases; bases with no gene match: 5. The CDR3 is made up of 15 amino acids. CDR1 is SGHTA and CDR2 is FQGTGA in the germline V gene.

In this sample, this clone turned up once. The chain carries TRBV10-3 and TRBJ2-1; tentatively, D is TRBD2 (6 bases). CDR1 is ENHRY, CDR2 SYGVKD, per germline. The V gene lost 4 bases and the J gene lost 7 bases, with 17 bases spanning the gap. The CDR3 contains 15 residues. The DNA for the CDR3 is TGTGCCATCAGTGCCGGGACTGTCCTAGGGAATGAGCAGTTCTTC. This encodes CAISAGTVLGNEQFF.

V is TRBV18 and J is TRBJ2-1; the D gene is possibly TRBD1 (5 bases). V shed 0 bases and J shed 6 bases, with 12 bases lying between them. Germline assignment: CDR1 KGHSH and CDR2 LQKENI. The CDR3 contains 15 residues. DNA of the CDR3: TGTGCCAGCTCACCACCTGTCAGGGAAGTCAATGAGCAGTTCTTC. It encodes CASSPPVREVNEQFF.

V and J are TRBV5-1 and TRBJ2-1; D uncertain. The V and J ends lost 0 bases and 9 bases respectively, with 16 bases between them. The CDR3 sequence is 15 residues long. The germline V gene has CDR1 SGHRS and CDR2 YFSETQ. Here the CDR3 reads CASSLVVSSLSEQFF. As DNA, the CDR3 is TGCGCCAGCAGCTTGGTTGTCTCTAGTCTTTCTGAGCAGTTCTTC.

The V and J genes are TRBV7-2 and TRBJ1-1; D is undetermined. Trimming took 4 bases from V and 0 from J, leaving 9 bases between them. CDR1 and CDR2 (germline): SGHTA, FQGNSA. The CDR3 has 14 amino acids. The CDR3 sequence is CASSSYALNTEAFF. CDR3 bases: TGTGCCAGCAGCTCCTACGCCTTGAACACTGAAGCTTTCTTT.

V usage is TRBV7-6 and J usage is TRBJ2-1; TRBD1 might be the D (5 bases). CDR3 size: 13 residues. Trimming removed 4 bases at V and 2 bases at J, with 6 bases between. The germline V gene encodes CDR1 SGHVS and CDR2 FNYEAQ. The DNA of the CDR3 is TGTGCCAGCAGCTCGACAGCCTACAATGAGCAGTTCTTC. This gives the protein CASSSTAYNEQFF.

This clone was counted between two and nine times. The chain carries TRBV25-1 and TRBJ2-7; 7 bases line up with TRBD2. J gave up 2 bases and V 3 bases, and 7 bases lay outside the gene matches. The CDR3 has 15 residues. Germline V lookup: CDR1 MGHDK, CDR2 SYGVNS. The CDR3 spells CASSDPGGGAYEQYF. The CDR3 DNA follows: TGTGCCAGCAGTGATCCGGGGGGAGGTGCCTACGAGCAGTACTTC.

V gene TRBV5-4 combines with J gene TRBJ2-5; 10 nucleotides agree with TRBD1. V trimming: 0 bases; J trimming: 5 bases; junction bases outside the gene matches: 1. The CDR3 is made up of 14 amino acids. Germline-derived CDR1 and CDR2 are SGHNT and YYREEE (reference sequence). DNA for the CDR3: TGTGCCAGCAGCTTGGGACAGGGGGCGGAGACCCAGTACTTC. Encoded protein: CASSLGQGAETQYF.

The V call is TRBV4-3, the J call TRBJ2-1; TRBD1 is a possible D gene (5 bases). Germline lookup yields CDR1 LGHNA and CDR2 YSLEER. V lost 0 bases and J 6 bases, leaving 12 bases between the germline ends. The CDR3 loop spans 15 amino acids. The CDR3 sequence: CASSQEYYQGNEQFF. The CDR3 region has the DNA TGCGCCAGCAGCCAAGAGTATTATCAGGGCAATGAGCAGTTCTTC.

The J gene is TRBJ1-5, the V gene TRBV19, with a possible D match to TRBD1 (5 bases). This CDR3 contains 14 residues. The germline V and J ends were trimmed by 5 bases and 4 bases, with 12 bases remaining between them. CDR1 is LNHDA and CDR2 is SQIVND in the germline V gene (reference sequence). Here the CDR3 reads CASSHDSSNQPQHF. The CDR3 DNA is TGTGCCAGTAGTCATGACAGTTCAAATCAGCCCCAGCATTTT. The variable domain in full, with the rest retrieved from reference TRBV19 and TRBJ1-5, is DGGITQSPKYLFRKEGQNVTLSCEQNLNHDAMYWYRQDPGQGLRLIYYSQIVNDFQKGDIAEGYSVSREKKESFPLTVTSAQKNPTAFYLCASSHDSSNQPQHFGDGTRLSIL.

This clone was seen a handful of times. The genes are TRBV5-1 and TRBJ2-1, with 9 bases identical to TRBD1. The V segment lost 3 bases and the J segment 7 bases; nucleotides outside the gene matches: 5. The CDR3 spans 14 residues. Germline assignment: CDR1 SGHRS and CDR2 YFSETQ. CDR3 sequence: CASSSQGAGNEQFF. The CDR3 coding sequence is TGCGCCAGCAGCTCACAGGGGGCTGGGAATGAGCAGTTCTTC.

As DNA, the CDR3 is TGTGCCAGCAGTTTTGCTTCGACAGGTAGCAATCAGCCCCAGCATTTT. Translated, it gives CASSFASTGSNQPQHF. This chain connects TRBV28 to TRBJ1-5, with D possibly TRBD1 on 6 matching bases. Trimming shortened V by 3 bases and J by 0 bases, and 12 bases separated the two germline ends. The CDR3 sequence is 16 residues long. Germline V gene data show CDR1 as MDHEN and CDR2 as SYDVKM.

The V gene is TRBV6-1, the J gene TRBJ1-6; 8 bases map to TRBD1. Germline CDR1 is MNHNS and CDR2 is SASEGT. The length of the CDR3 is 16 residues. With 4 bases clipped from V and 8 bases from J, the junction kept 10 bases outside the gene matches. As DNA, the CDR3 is TGTGCCAGCAGTGTACCAGGGGGCGCCAGGGATTCACCCCTCCACTTT. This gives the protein CASSVPGGARDSPLHF.